The 23 T cell receptor beta chains below were found in one sample sequenced in a study of radiotherapy plus CTLA-4 blockade in lung cancer. Assay: immunoSEQ multiplex PCR; the TCRdb copy retains only in-frame clones and omits some. Here the sample spans some 110,000 clones, about 83% being singletons. Sample: peripheral blood, taken from a patient treated with radiotherapy plus ipilimumab. Receptors were obtained from a human donor with non-small cell lung cancer who had a partial response to radiotherapy plus ipilimumab.

This clone was observed a single time. V is TRBV9 and J is TRBJ2-2; 7 nucleotides align to TRBD2. This CDR3 has 18 residues. The germline CDR1 and CDR2 sequences are SGDLS and YYNGEE. The V and J ends lost 0 bases and 0 bases, in that order; junction bases with no gene match: 8. The CDR3 DNA reads TGTGCCAGCAGCGTAGCTGGAGTGGGACTACCGAACACCGGGGAGCTGTTTTTT. Its translation: CASSVAGVGLPNTGELFF.

The chain joins TRBV7-9 to TRBJ2-7; 7 nucleotides align to TRBD2. Germline lookup yields CDR1 SEHNR and CDR2 FQNEAQ (reference sequence). The CDR3 has 15 residues. V trimming: 5 bases; J trimming: 3 bases; junction bases outside the gene matches: 10. The CDR3 reads CASSPLLAAVYEQYF. The DNA for the CDR3 is TGTGCCAGCAGCCCCCTCCTAGCGGCTGTCTACGAGCAGTACTTC.

This chain uses TRBV5-6 with TRBJ1-2, with D tentatively TRBD1 (5 bases). The germline V gene has CDR1 SGHDT and CDR2 YYEEEE. This CDR3 spans 14 amino acids. Trimming shortened V by 2 bases and J by 3 bases, and 11 bases separated the two germline ends. The CDR3: CASSFGSRDYGYTF. CDR3 nucleotides: TGTGCCAGCAGCTTCGGGAGCAGGGACTATGGCTACACCTTC.

V usage is TRBV28 and J usage is TRBJ1-2, with 9 positions matching TRBD1. The germline V gene has CDR1 MDHEN and CDR2 SYDVKM. There are 15 residues in the CDR3. Germline trimming cut 7 bases from V and 8 bases from J; bases unmatched to any gene: 14. CDR3 DNA: TGTGCCAGCATCCAACAGGGGGCGCAAAGAGCGGGCTACACCTTC. It specifies CASIQQGAQRAGYTF.

CDR3 coding DNA: TGTGCCAGCAGTTACTCGATAGGGGCAGAAGAGACCCAGTACTTC. Translation gives CASSYSIGAEETQYF. The gene calls are TRBV6-5 and TRBJ2-5, with a possible D match to TRBD1 (5 bases). Germline V lookup: CDR1 MNHEY, CDR2 SVGAGI. The length of the CDR3 is 15 residues. V was clipped by 0 bases and J by 3 bases, with 11 bases between them.

This clone was counted only a few times. The rearrangement links TRBV7-9 to TRBJ2-3, with a weak D call TRBD1 (6 bases). The V and J ends lost 5 bases and 2 bases respectively, with 11 bases between them. Germline values: CDR1 SEHNR, CDR2 FQNEAQ (reference sequence). The CDR3 consists of 14 residues. Here the CDR3 reads CASSDGTNTDTQYF. The CDR3 DNA follows: TGTGCCAGCAGCGACGGGACAAACACAGATACGCAGTATTTT.

The chain is built from TRBV19 and TRBJ1-5, with D maybe TRBD1 (6 bases). CDR1 LNHDA and CDR2 SQIVND come from the germline V gene (reference sequence). This CDR3 spans 14 amino acids. V gave up 10 bases and J gave up 5 bases, with 18 bases separating them. This chain's CDR3 is CATNVRDTDQPQHF. In DNA, the CDR3 is TGTGCCACGAACGTCCGGGACACAGATCAGCCCCAGCATTTT.

V and J are TRBV7-2 and TRBJ1-5; D may be TRBD1 (5 bases). The CDR3 is 15 amino acids. Germline V gene sequence: CDR1 SGHTA, CDR2 FQGNSA. Trimming cost V 5 bases and J 3 bases, with 14 bases left between them. The CDR3, as DNA: TGTGCCAGCAGCCCCCTAAGGGGTAACAATCAGCCCCAGCATTTT. Amino acid sequence: CASSPLRGNNQPQHF.

The V and J genes are TRBV28 and TRBJ2-7; 13 positions agree with TRBD2. Per germline, CDR1 MDHEN and CDR2 SYDVKM. V was pared by 5 bases and J by 5 bases, with 6 bases of the junction left unmatched. The CDR3 is 15 residues long. Here the CDR3 reads CASSIGLAGEDEQYF. CDR3 in DNA: TGTGCCAGCAGTATAGGACTAGCGGGAGAAGACGAGCAGTACTTC.

This chain connects TRBV21-1 to TRBJ1-5; no DNA check was done on the table's D call, TRBD1. TRBV21-1 is tagged as a pseudogene. The CDR3 has 17 residues. The CDR3 protein is CASSNYGQGLRNQPQHF. For the CDR3, the DNA is TGTGCCAGCAGCAACTATGGACAGGGGCTTCGCAATCAGCCCCAGCATTTT.

The V call is TRBV27, the J call TRBJ1-6; 7 nucleotides agree with TRBD1. Trimming at V came to 4 bases and at J to 4 bases, leaving 10 bases not matched to a gene. The CDR3 covers 17 residues. Germline V gives CDR1 MNHEY, CDR2 SMNVEV (reference sequence). CDR3 coding DNA: TGTGCCAGCAGTTCCGGGACAGCCTTCTGGTATAATTCACCCCTCCACTTT. The encoded protein is CASSSGTAFWYNSPLHF.

The chain has TRBV5-6 and TRBJ2-1; D possibly corresponds to TRBD1 (5 bases). The CDR3 is made up of 14 amino acids. Trimming stripped 0 bases from V and 10 bases from J, with 14 bases between. Germline lookup yields CDR1 SGHDT and CDR2 YYEEEE. CDR3 in amino acids: CASSLELGPPEQFF. Here the CDR3 DNA reads TGTGCCAGCAGCTTGGAATTGGGGCCCCCGGAGCAGTTCTTC.

The V call is TRBV5-1, the J call TRBJ2-1, with D uncertain. V lost 0 bases to trimming and J lost 0 bases, with 7 bases between them. This CDR3 comprises 15 residues. The germline V gene has CDR1 SGHRS and CDR2 YFSETQ. For the CDR3, the DNA is TGCGCCAGCAGCTTGGCGCTAGGCTCCTACAATGAGCAGTTCTTC. This encodes CASSLALGSYNEQFF.

This chain connects TRBV28 to TRBJ2-3, with 16 bases that match TRBD2. The J segment lost 2 bases and the V segment lost 8 bases, leaving 7 bases of the junction unmatched. Per the germline V gene, CDR1 is MDHEN and CDR2 is SYDVKM. The CDR3 spans 17 residues. The CDR3 loop is CASGAGTSGRVTDTQYF. CDR3 in DNA: TGTGCCAGCGGGGCCGGGACTAGCGGGAGGGTCACAGATACGCAGTATTTT.

This sequence joins TRBV7-3 and TRBJ1-1; tentative D call: TRBD1 (5 bases). The germline V gene encodes CDR1 SGHTA and CDR2 FQGTGA. Trimming stripped 5 bases from V and 0 bases from J, with 7 bases between. This CDR3 is built from 13 residues. CDR3 residues: CASSPTVNTEAFF. The CDR3 region has the DNA TGTGCCAGCAGCCCGACAGTGAACACTGAAGCTTTCTTT.

This clone showed up just once. This rearrangement joins TRBV15 to TRBJ1-2, with D possibly being TRBD1 (5 bases). V was clipped by 2 bases and J by 7 bases, with 14 bases between them. This CDR3 region has 14 residues. Germline lookup yields CDR1 LNHNV and CDR2 YYDKDF (reference sequence). The CDR3 region has the DNA TGTGCCACCAGCAGAAAGACAGCTTTAAGTGGCTACACCTTC. Protein sequence: CATSRKTALSGYTF.

The chain has TRBV5-5 and TRBJ2-7; TRBD2 aligns across 12 bases. CDR1 and CDR2 from the germline V gene are SGHKS and YYEKEE (reference sequence). V gave up 3 bases and J gave up 4 bases; unmatched junction bases: 11. The length of the CDR3 is 17 residues. The CDR3 protein is CASSWAVPSGRVYEQYF. CDR3 DNA: TGTGCCAGCAGCTGGGCGGTTCCTAGCGGGAGGGTTTACGAGCAGTACTTC.

This clone appeared a few times. This chain uses TRBV6-5 with TRBJ1-4; no definite D call. Germline CDR1 MNHEY, CDR2 SVGAGI. The germline V and J ends were trimmed by 5 bases and 5 bases, with 9 bases remaining between them. The CDR3 runs 13 residues. The CDR3 spells CASSPRENEKLFF. The CDR3, as DNA: TGTGCCAGCAGTCCCCGGGAAAATGAAAAACTGTTTTTT.

The chain combines TRBV7-6 with TRBJ2-7, with a tentative D call TRBD2 (5 bases). Per germline, CDR1 SGHVS and CDR2 FNYEAQ. With 1 base removed from V and 0 bases from J, the gap between germline ends came to 16 bases. This CDR3 has 17 residues. In DNA form, the CDR3 reads TGTGCCAGCAGCTTAGGGACCGTAGCGAACGGCTCCTACGAGCAGTACTTC. This sequence encodes CASSLGTVANGSYEQYF.

The V call is TRBV11-1, the J call TRBJ2-5; TRBD1 agrees at 7 bases. Looked up from germline, CDR1 is SGHAT and CDR2 is FQDESV (reference sequence). The CDR3 loop spans 14 amino acids. After removal of 5 bases from V and 5 bases from J, the junction contained 8 bases not matched to a gene. The CDR3 here is CASSPGQVGETQYF. In nucleotides, the CDR3 is TGTGCCAGCAGCCCAGGACAGGTGGGCGAGACCCAGTACTTC.

The chain couples TRBV15 to TRBJ1-2; D not resolved. Deletions cut 2 bases from V and 10 bases from J, with 11 bases between. Germline V gives CDR1 LNHNV, CDR2 YYDKDF (reference sequence). The CDR3 extends over 12 amino acids. The CDR3 loop is CATSRSGNIYTF. CDR3 in DNA: TGTGCCACCAGCAGATCCGGGAATATCTACACCTTC.

This clone was detected only a few times. The chain carries TRBV19 and TRBJ2-6; tentative D call: TRBD1 (5 bases). CDR3 length: 15 amino acids. Germline CDR1 LNHDA, CDR2 SQIVND (reference sequence). The V and J ends lost 2 bases and 0 bases respectively, with 5 bases between them. The CDR3 region is CASSITGSGANVLTF. CDR3 coding DNA: TGTGCCAGTAGTATAACAGGCTCTGGGGCCAACGTCCTGACTTTC.

The rearrangement joins TRBV10-3 to TRBJ2-5; unclear D gene. The CDR3 extends over 14 amino acids. Trimming stripped 6 bases from V and 5 bases from J, with 16 bases between. Germline V gene data show CDR1 as ENHRY and CDR2 as SYGVKD. The CDR3 spells CAIRQPQVGETQYF. In DNA form, the CDR3 reads TGTGCCATCAGACAGCCTCAAGTTGGCGAGACCCAGTACTTC.